This T cell receptor beta chain was captured by sequencing in a study of response to subunit inactivated influenza vaccine. General observations from the study: Few additional T cells are recruited per seasonal influenza vaccination, authors suggested.

CDR3 length equals 14 residues. The V gene's germline CDR1 is SEHNR and CDR2 FQNEAQ (reference sequence). Trimming pared 5 bases from V and 7 bases from J, leaving 15 bases between. This clonotype was picked up a small number of times. Its matching antigen is unknown. TCRdb called the RT-PCR reads again in MiXCR, with one record for every CDR3 protein. The sample holds 300,000 to 350,000 distinct CDR3 sequences, just over 20% seen once. The clonotype comes from a man in his fifties or sixties who received an inactivated influenza vaccine. The sample here was PBMCs from blood, taken about 19 months after vaccination. The chain recombines TRBV7-9 with TRBJ2-1; a weak D match, TRBD2 (6 bases). CDR3 bases: TGTGCCAGCAGCACCGGGGGTGGGAGGAATGAGCAGTTCTTC. Protein sequence: CASSTGGGRNEQFF.